Below, 30 T cell receptor beta chains from the same sample are listed, as sequenced in a study of cytomegalovirus exposure and HLA in healthy donors. Here immunoSEQ multiplex PCR was the method, and the copy in TCRdb shows in-frame clones only, minus some. This table has 160,000 or so clones, around nine tenths appearing once. The sample taken for sequencing was PBMCs. All receptors derive from a young woman in good health and CMV-seronegative.

This chain connects TRBV2 to TRBJ2-5; a possible D gene is TRBD1 (5 bases). The V gene lost 3 bases and the J gene lost 1 base, with 12 bases spanning the gap. Germline CDR1 and CDR2: SNHLY and FYNNEI. This CDR3 comprises 15 residues. CDR3 amino acids: CASSDERTIQETQYF. The CDR3 DNA sequence: TGTGCCAGCAGTGATGAGAGGACAATCCAAGAGACCCAGTACTTC.

This chain joins TRBV10-3 and TRBJ2-3; 11 bases fit TRBD2. Trimming cost V 4 bases and J 3 bases; bases outside gene matches: 9. The CDR3 covers 17 residues. From germline, CDR1 is ENHRY and CDR2 SYGVKD. The CDR3 DNA follows: TGTGCCATCAGTGGGGTTAGCGGGGGGGCCGGGACAGATACGCAGTATTTT. Protein: CAISGVSGGAGTDTQYF.

V is TRBV7-2 and J is TRBJ2-7, with 8 bases lining up with TRBD1. Germline V gene lookup returns CDR1 SGHTA and CDR2 FQGNSA. The CDR3 is 14 amino acids. Trimming cost V 5 bases and J 6 bases; bases outside gene matches: 9. CDR3 protein: CASSPYGQGVEQYF. The CDR3 nucleotides are TGTGCCAGCAGCCCCTACGGACAGGGCGTCGAGCAGTACTTC. The whole variable domain, remainder taken from reference TRBV7-2 and TRBJ2-7, is GAGVSQSPSNKVTEKGKDVELRCDPISGHTALYWYRQSLGQGLEFLIYFQGNSAPDKSGLPSDRFSAERTGGSVSTLTIQRTQQEDSAVYLCASSPYGQGVEQYFGPGTRLTVT.

This chain links TRBV30 with TRBJ2-7, with 10 bases fitting TRBD1. Germline CDR1 is GTSNPN and CDR2 is SVGIG (reference sequence). This CDR3 has 16 residues. After removal of 0 bases from V and 6 bases from J, the junction contained 11 bases not matched to a gene. CDR3 region: CAWSVQPPGQGSEQYF. The CDR3 DNA sequence: TGTGCCTGGAGTGTACAGCCTCCGGGACAGGGGAGCGAGCAGTACTTC.

J is TRBJ2-3 and V is TRBV18; 11 nucleotides line up with TRBD1. CDR1 is KGHSH, CDR2 LQKENI, per germline. The V and J ends lost 4 bases and 4 bases, in that order; junction bases with no gene match: 4. The CDR3 has 15 amino acids. This CDR3 is CASSRGTGGADTQYF. DNA for the CDR3: TGTGCCAGCTCACGTGGGACAGGGGGAGCAGATACGCAGTATTTT.

The chain combines TRBV19 with TRBJ1-4; D remains ambiguous. Trimming took 3 bases from V and 0 from J, leaving 11 bases between them. Per germline, CDR1 LNHDA and CDR2 SQIVND (reference sequence). The CDR3 covers 16 residues. The CDR3 here is CASSIGSPATNEKLFF. CDR3 sequence (DNA): TGTGCCAGTAGTATTGGGAGCCCCGCAACTAATGAAAAACTGTTTTTT.

The chain has TRBV18 and TRBJ1-1; 9 bases are shared with TRBD1. Germline trimming cut 3 bases from V and 4 bases from J; bases unmatched to any gene: 3. Germline values: CDR1 KGHSH, CDR2 LQKENI. This CDR3 is 14 amino acids long. For the CDR3, the DNA is TGTGCCAGCTCACCCCTGGGACAGGGCACTGAAGCTTTCTTT. It translates to CASSPLGQGTEAFF.

The chain joins TRBV30 to TRBJ1-1, with TRBD1 as a possible D gene (5 bases). The CDR3 runs 16 residues. V lost 4 bases and J 0 bases, leaving 18 bases between the germline ends. The V gene's germline CDR1 is GTSNPN and CDR2 SVGIG (reference sequence). CDR3 protein: CAWNVPSRDLNTEAFF. For the CDR3, the DNA is TGTGCCTGGAATGTCCCGTCACGGGACTTGAACACTGAAGCTTTCTTT.

The V gene is TRBV6-5, the J gene TRBJ1-2; TRBD1 aligns across 7 bases. Trimming cost V 5 bases and J 1 base; bases outside gene matches: 4. Germline assignment: CDR1 MNHEY and CDR2 SVGAGI. The length of the CDR3 is 14 residues. For the CDR3, the DNA is TGTGCCAGCAGTATGGACAGGAGTAACTATGGCTACACCTTC. Encoded protein: CASSMDRSNYGYTF.

The chain employs TRBV6-4 and TRBJ2-3; D gene ambiguous. The V and J ends lost 3 bases and 2 bases respectively, with 9 bases between them. CDR1 is MRHNA, CDR2 SNTAGT, per germline. This CDR3 region has 14 residues. The CDR3 is CASSEGSHTDTQYF. CDR3 in DNA: TGTGCCAGCAGTGAGGGCAGCCACACAGATACGCAGTATTTT.

V and J are TRBV5-8 and TRBJ2-5; TRBD2 matches 9 bases. CDR1 and CDR2 (germline): SGHTS, YDEGEE. V shed 2 bases and J 0 bases; nucleotides not matched to a gene: 8. The CDR3 loop spans 17 amino acids. CDR3 DNA sequence: TGTGCCAGCAGCTTACAGCGGGGGGCTGCATACCAAGAGACCCAGTACTTC. This gives the protein CASSLQRGAAYQETQYF. Variable domain in full (rest from reference TRBV5-8 and TRBJ2-5): EAGVTQSPTHLIKTRGQQATLRCSPISGHTSVYWYQQALGLGLQFLLWYDEGEERNRGNFPPRFSGRQFPNYSSELNVNALELEDSALYLCASSLQRGAAYQETQYFGPGTRLLVL.

The chain combines TRBV27 with TRBJ1-2; weak D call: TRBD1 (5 bases). The V gene's germline CDR1 is MNHEY and CDR2 SMNVEV (reference sequence). V was trimmed by 4 bases and J by 2 bases, leaving 8 bases between them. This CDR3 spans 13 amino acids. This chain's CDR3 is CASSSTVNYGYTF. For the CDR3, the DNA is TGTGCCAGCAGTTCGACAGTCAACTATGGCTACACCTTC.

The V call is TRBV4-1, the J call TRBJ2-3; D is uncertain. Trimming left V 1 base short and J 0 bases short, with 11 bases between. The CDR3 has 16 residues. Germline V gene sequence: CDR1 MGHRA, CDR2 YSYEKL. The CDR3 is CASSQGPSSSTDTQYF. Here the CDR3 DNA reads TGCGCCAGCAGCCAAGGGCCATCTTCTAGCACAGATACGCAGTATTTT.

This chain joins TRBV4-1 and TRBJ1-4; D is uncertain. Trimming pared 1 base from V and 2 bases from J, leaving 11 bases between. The CDR3 contains 16 residues. Looked up from germline, CDR1 is MGHRA and CDR2 is YSYEKL. The CDR3 DNA is TGCGCCAGCAGCCAAGGCGGGTATAAGACTAATGAAAAACTGTTTTTT. Translating it yields CASSQGGYKTNEKLFF.

V usage is TRBV6-5 and J usage is TRBJ1-1, with D perhaps TRBD1 (6 bases). The CDR3 is made up of 14 amino acids. In germline, CDR1 is MNHEY, CDR2 SVGAGI. Trimming cost V 4 bases and J 1 base, with 10 bases left between them. CDR3 loop: CASSWGTTNTEAFF. The CDR3 DNA reads TGTGCCAGCAGTTGGGGGACAACGAACACTGAAGCTTTCTTT.

J is TRBJ1-3 and V is TRBV4-3; D call uncertain. V lost 0 bases, J lost 4 bases, and 16 bases lay in between. CDR1 is LGHNA and CDR2 is YSLEER in the germline V gene. The CDR3 spans 17 residues. In DNA form, the CDR3 reads TGCGCCAGCAGCCAAGATCTTGGAGGGCTAGGAGGAAACACCATATATTTT. Its translation: CASSQDLGGLGGNTIYF.

The rearrangement joins TRBV30 to TRBJ1-1; TRBD1 aligns across 8 bases. V lost 0 bases to trimming and J lost 4 bases; unmatched junction nucleotides: 10. Germline assignment: CDR1 GTSNPN and CDR2 SVGIG (reference sequence). The CDR3 is made up of 16 amino acids. The CDR3 nucleotides are TGTGCCTGGAGTGTACTTCGGTTACAGGGGGGCACTGAAGCTTTCTTT. It is translated as CAWSVLRLQGGTEAFF.

The V call is TRBV2, the J call TRBJ2-5; perhaps TRBD2 as D (5 bases). V lost 10 bases to trimming and J lost 2 bases, with 23 bases between them. Germline V lookup: CDR1 SNHLY, CDR2 FYNNEI. The CDR3 sequence is 16 residues long. The CDR3 loop is CATAEGLVANQETQYF. CDR3 DNA: TGTGCCACCGCAGAAGGGCTGGTAGCGAATCAAGAGACCCAGTACTTC.

The chain has TRBV2 and TRBJ2-5; 7 nucleotides line up with TRBD1. The CDR3 runs to 15 residues. In germline, CDR1 is SNHLY, CDR2 FYNNEI. Trimming took 0 bases from V and 2 from J; bases not matched to a gene: 3. In DNA form, the CDR3 reads TGTGCCAGCAGTGAAGCTGGGACAGAACAAGAGACCCAGTACTTC. Translation: CASSEAGTEQETQYF.

The chain combines TRBV4-1 with TRBJ2-1; 10 bases agree with TRBD2. V gave up 1 base and J gave up 9 bases; unmatched junction bases: 9. This CDR3 is built from 16 residues. The germline CDR1 and CDR2 sequences are MGHRA and YSYEKL. The CDR3 sequence is CASSQAGLAGAAEQFF. Written as DNA, the CDR3 is TGCGCCAGCAGCCAAGCGGGTCTAGCGGGGGCCGCTGAGCAGTTCTTC.

The V and J genes are TRBV15 and TRBJ2-4; D might be TRBD2 (6 bases). Germline CDR1 is LNHNV and CDR2 is YYDKDF (reference sequence). Trimming removed 0 bases at V and 10 bases at J, with 22 bases between. The CDR3 length is 17 residues. CDR3 amino acids: CATSRDHVTRGMVIQYF. The DNA of the CDR3 is TGTGCCACCAGCAGAGATCACGTAACCCGGGGGATGGTTATTCAGTACTTC.

The chain joins TRBV6-1 to TRBJ2-5; 7 positions agree with TRBD2. The CDR3 has 14 amino acids. With 4 bases clipped from V and 4 bases from J, the junction kept 6 bases outside the gene matches. CDR1 is MNHNS and CDR2 is SASEGT in the germline V gene. The CDR3 nucleotides read TGTGCCAGCAGTGGAGGACTAGTTAGAGAGACCCAGTACTTC. It translates to CASSGGLVRETQYF.

This chain links TRBV6-5 with TRBJ2-7; the D gene is possibly TRBD2 (5 bases). In germline, CDR1 is MNHEY, CDR2 SVGAGI. There are 12 residues in the CDR3. V was pared by 5 bases and J by 5 bases, with 10 bases between. CDR3: CASSRTGDEQYF. CDR3 DNA sequence: TGTGCCAGCAGTCGGACCGGGGACGAGCAGTACTTC.

V usage is TRBV5-6 and J usage is TRBJ1-6; D remains unclear. Germline CDR1 and CDR2: SGHDT and YYEEEE. The CDR3 totals 19 residues. The V and J ends lost 0 bases and 0 bases respectively, with 16 bases between them. Written as DNA, the CDR3 is TGTGCCAGCAGCTTGGGAACGGGAGGAACGAGCTCCTATAATTCACCCCTCCACTTT. This gives the protein CASSLGTGGTSSYNSPLHF.

This clone was observed once. The CDR3 region has the DNA TGTGCCAGCAGTTTATCGTTGCGGGGCACAGATACGCAGTATTTT. Its translation: CASSLSLRGTDTQYF. The chain uses TRBV27 and TRBJ2-3; a possible D gene is TRBD2 (5 bases). The germline CDR1 and CDR2 sequences are MNHEY and SMNVEV (reference sequence). Trimming took off 0 bases at V and 1 base at J, with 8 bases between the two ends. This CDR3 has 15 amino acids.

Comment on this clone: An end of the junction differs from the germline gene, which may be a read error. The CDR3 loop is CASTLMGGQYTGELFF. The DNA of the CDR3 is TGTGCCAGCACTTTAATGGGGGGACAGTACACCGGGGAGCTGTTTTTT. The chain couples TRBV27 to TRBJ2-2; TRBD1 might be the D (7 bases). Germline V gene data show CDR1 as MNHEY and CDR2 as SMNVEV (reference sequence). The CDR3 extends over 16 amino acids.

This chain links TRBV6-6 with TRBJ1-1, with D perhaps matching TRBD1 (6 bases). This CDR3 has 12 residues. Per the germline V gene, CDR1 is MNHNY and CDR2 is SVGAGI (reference sequence). V lost 7 bases, J lost 8 bases, and 14 bases lay in between. Here the CDR3 reads CASTSGTSEAFF. Here the CDR3 DNA reads TGTGCCAGCACGTCAGGGACATCGGAAGCTTTCTTT.

By its share, this clone is medium-sized. V gene TRBV6-1 combines with J gene TRBJ2-7, with 13 nucleotides matching TRBD2. Per germline, CDR1 MNHNS and CDR2 SASEGT. Trimming cost V 1 base and J 3 bases; bases outside gene matches: 0. This CDR3 is built from 15 residues. The CDR3 here is CASSEGTSGGYEQYF. The CDR3 DNA sequence: TGTGCCAGCAGTGAAGGGACTAGCGGGGGCTACGAGCAGTACTTC.

The chain combines TRBV5-1 with TRBJ1-5, with unresolved D. V gave up 2 bases and J gave up 0 bases, with 9 bases separating them. Germline assignment: CDR1 SGHRS and CDR2 YFSETQ. This CDR3 has 15 amino acids. The CDR3 nucleotides are TGCGCCAGCAGCTTTGGTCTATTTAGCAATCAGCCCCAGCATTTT. Translated: CASSFGLFSNQPQHF.

The gene calls are TRBV5-1 and TRBJ1-2; 9 positions match TRBD1. The CDR3 has 15 amino acids. Germline CDR1 reads SGHRS; CDR2 reads YFSETQ. V was pared by 4 bases and J by 8 bases, with 12 bases of the junction left unmatched. The CDR3 protein is CASSPARDRAGGYTF. CDR3 nucleotides: TGCGCCAGCAGCCCCGCCCGGGACAGGGCGGGAGGCTACACCTTC.